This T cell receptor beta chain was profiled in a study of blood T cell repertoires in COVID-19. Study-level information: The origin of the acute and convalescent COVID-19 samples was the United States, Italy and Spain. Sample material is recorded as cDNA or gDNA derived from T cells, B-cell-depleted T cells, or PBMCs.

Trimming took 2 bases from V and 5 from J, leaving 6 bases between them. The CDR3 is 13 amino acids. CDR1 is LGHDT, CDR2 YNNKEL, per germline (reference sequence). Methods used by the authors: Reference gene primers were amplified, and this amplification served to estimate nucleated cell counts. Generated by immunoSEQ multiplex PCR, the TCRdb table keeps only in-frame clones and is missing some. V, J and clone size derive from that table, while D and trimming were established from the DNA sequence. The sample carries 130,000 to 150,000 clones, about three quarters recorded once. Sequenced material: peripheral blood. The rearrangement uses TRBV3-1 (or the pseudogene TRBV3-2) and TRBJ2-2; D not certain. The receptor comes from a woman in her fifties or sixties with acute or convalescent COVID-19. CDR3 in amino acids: CASSQLLTGELFF. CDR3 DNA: TGTGCCAGCAGCCAACTTCTTACCGGGGAGCTGTTTTTT.